Reported below is one TCR beta chain. The data belong to a study of blood T cell repertoires in COVID-19. Germline loops: CDR1 SGDLS, CDR2 YYNGEE. V gave up 0 bases and J gave up 0 bases, with 10 bases separating them. This CDR3 is 17 amino acids long. Data came from immunoSEQ multiplex PCR; TCRdb stores just in-frame clones and leaves some out. The table lists fewer than 250,000 clones, 84% of them singletons. This receptor was taken from a man aged 45-65 years with acute or convalescent COVID-19. The rearrangement links TRBV9 to TRBJ2-6, with D perhaps matching TRBD2 (6 bases). The source material was peripheral blood. CDR3 DNA: TGTGCCAGCAGCGTAGCCGGAGGGAGCTCTGGGGCCAACGTCCTGACTTTC. This sequence encodes CASSVAGGSSGANVLTF.